The 17 T cell receptor beta chains in this list originate from one sample, sequenced in a study of OX40 agonist ivuxolimab in advanced cancers. TCRdb's copy holds only in-frame clones and misses some; the assay was immunoSEQ multiplex PCR. The repertoire includes about 40,000 clones, approximately 90% of them detected once, and roughly 25% sits in the top ten. Sample: CD4+ or CD8+ T cells sorted from blood, taken in a trial of the OX40 agonist ivuxolimab. These receptors all come from an adult with an advanced solid tumor such as melanoma, head and neck, liver or kidney cancer.

This rearrangement joins TRBV4-1 to TRBJ2-7; TRBD1 aligns across 11 bases. The CDR3 covers 16 residues. V lost 4 bases and J lost 4; bases outside the gene matches: 9. Germline loops: CDR1 MGHRA, CDR2 YSYEKL. The CDR3 reads CASSPGSGTGGYEQYF. Written as DNA, the CDR3 is TGCGCCAGCAGCCCAGGATCCGGGACAGGGGGTTACGAGCAGTACTTC.

The chain employs TRBV5-8 and TRBJ1-1; tentatively, D is TRBD1 (5 bases). Deletions cut 0 bases from V and 5 bases from J, with 14 bases between. The CDR3 runs to 15 residues. CDR1 SGHTS and CDR2 YDEGEE come from the germline V gene. CDR3 in DNA: TGTGCCAGCAGCTTGGTTTTTGGTAGGGGTACTGAAGCTTTCTTT. Its protein is CASSLVFGRGTEAFF. Filled out from reference TRBV5-8 and TRBJ1-1, the complete variable domain reads EAGVTQSPTHLIKTRGQQATLRCSPISGHTSVYWYQQALGLGLQFLLWYDEGEERNRGNFPPRFSGRQFPNYSSELNVNALELEDSALYLCASSLVFGRGTEAFFGQGTRLTVV.

V gene TRBV5-6 combines with J gene TRBJ2-1; no firm D call. Germline V CDR1 and CDR2: SGHDT, YYEEEE. Trimming shortened V by 2 bases and J by 9 bases, and 18 bases separated the two germline ends. This CDR3 has 15 residues. The CDR3 coding sequence is TGTGCCAGCAGCTTTGAACGTTACCGGACCATTGAGCAGTTCTTC. As protein: CASSFERYRTIEQFF.

The CDR3 DNA is TGTGCCAGCAGTCTTAGCCAGGGGGCCTACGAGCAGTACTTC. Its protein is CASSLSQGAYEQYF. The rearrangement uses TRBV27 and TRBJ2-7; 7 bases are a match to TRBD1. Germline V lookup: CDR1 MNHEY, CDR2 SMNVEV (reference sequence). With V trimmed by 5 bases and J by 2 bases, 6 bases remained unmatched. The CDR3 consists of 14 residues.

This CDR3 reads CASSFEGGGTEAFF. The CDR3 bases are TGTGCCAGCAGTTTTGAGGGGGGCGGCACTGAAGCTTTCTTT. This sequence joins TRBV6-5 and TRBJ1-1; TRBD1 is a possible D gene (6 bases). Germline V lookup: CDR1 MNHEY, CDR2 SVGAGI. This CDR3 is built from 14 residues. Trimming pared 4 bases from V and 4 bases from J, leaving 13 bases between.

This clone is judged medium-sized. V is TRBV7-9 and J is TRBJ2-2; 10 bases align to TRBD2. CDR3 length equals 15 residues. J gave up 4 bases and V 5 bases, and 4 bases lay outside the gene matches. Germline lookup yields CDR1 SEHNR and CDR2 FQNEAQ (reference sequence). The CDR3 reads CASSHRTSGTGELFF. CDR3 sequence (DNA): TGTGCCAGCAGCCACCGGACTAGCGGCACCGGGGAGCTGTTTTTT.

This sequence joins TRBV10-1 and TRBJ2-1, with 10 bases lining up with TRBD2. V lost 4 bases, J lost 6 bases, and 6 bases stayed unmatched. This CDR3 contains 15 residues. Germline V gives CDR1 WNHNN, CDR2 SYGVQD (reference sequence). DNA of the CDR3: TGCGCCAGCAGTGCAACTAGCGGGACTTTCAATGAGCAGTTCTTC. As protein: CASSATSGTFNEQFF.

The chain employs TRBV27 and TRBJ1-3; no clear D. Trimming left V 1 base short and J 4 bases short, with 5 bases between. This CDR3 has 13 residues. Per the germline V gene, CDR1 is MNHEY and CDR2 is SMNVEV (reference sequence). Written as DNA, the CDR3 is TGTGCCAGCAGTTTATATAGAGGAAACACCATATATTTT. It specifies CASSLYRGNTIYF.

The chain couples TRBV9 to TRBJ1-3, with D perhaps matching TRBD1 (5 bases). The CDR3 sequence is 15 residues long. Germline V gene data show CDR1 as SGDLS and CDR2 as YYNGEE. Between the trimmed V and J ends, which lost 3 bases and 4 bases, there was a span of 14 bases. CDR3 protein: CASSEGSGVGNTIYF. Written as DNA, the CDR3 is TGTGCCAGCAGCGAGGGGTCGGGAGTAGGAAACACCATATATTTT.

The chain employs TRBV7-9 and TRBJ2-1; D not certain. This CDR3 contains 12 residues. Germline CDR1 reads SEHNR; CDR2 reads FQNEAQ (reference sequence). Trimming shortened V by 6 bases and J by 10 bases, and 13 bases separated the two germline ends. CDR3 DNA: TGTGCCAGCAGTTCCCTCCAGGAGGAGCAGTTCTTC. Protein product: CASSSLQEEQFF. Complete variable domain (other parts from reference TRBV7-9 and TRBJ2-1): DTGVSQNPRHKITKRGQNVTFRCDPISEHNRLYWYRQTLGQGPEFLTYFQNEAQLEKSRLLSDRFSAERPKGSFSTLEIQRTEQGDSAMYLCASSSLQEEQFFGPGTRLTVL.

The gene calls are TRBV4-1 and TRBJ2-5; D unclear. The length of the CDR3 is 15 residues. V dropped 3 bases and J dropped 5 bases, with 16 bases sitting between them. The germline CDR1 and CDR2 sequences are MGHRA and YSYEKL. CDR3 sequence: CASSQVILSGETQYF. DNA of the CDR3: TGCGCCAGCAGCCAGGTTATTCTCTCCGGTGAGACCCAGTACTTC.

This chain connects TRBV7-2 to TRBJ2-7, with D perhaps TRBD1 (5 bases). V lost 2 bases and J 2 bases, leaving 10 bases between the germline ends. The V gene's germline CDR1 is SGHTA and CDR2 FQGNSA. This CDR3 is built from 14 residues. The DNA of the CDR3 is TGTGCCAGCAGCTTATTCAGGGCAACCTACGAGCAGTACTTC. Translation: CASSLFRATYEQYF.

The genes are TRBV7-9 and TRBJ1-2; D remains ambiguous. This CDR3 region has 12 residues. The V end was cut by 6 bases, the J end by 4 bases, with 9 bases between. Germline CDR1 reads SEHNR; CDR2 reads FQNEAQ (reference sequence). CDR3 bases: TGTGCCAGCAGGGCAAGTGGCTATGGCTACACCTTC. As protein: CASRASGYGYTF. The full variable domain, its missing parts supplied by reference TRBV7-9 and TRBJ1-2, is DTGVSQNPRHKITKRGQNVTFRCDPISEHNRLYWYRQTLGQGPEFLTYFQNEAQLEKSRLLSDRFSAERPKGSFSTLEIQRTEQGDSAMYLCASRASGYGYTFGSGTRLTVV.

This chain connects TRBV6-5 to TRBJ2-7, with D hard to call. The length of the CDR3 is 12 residues. CDR1 and CDR2 from the germline V gene are MNHEY and SVGAGI. V lost 2 bases, J lost 4 bases, and 6 bases lay in between. Here the CDR3 DNA reads TGTGCCAGCAGTTACGGTCTATACGAGCAGTACTTC. Protein product: CASSYGLYEQYF.

The chain is built from TRBV5-1 and TRBJ2-6, with D possibly being TRBD1 or TRBD2 (5 bases each). Germline V CDR1 and CDR2: SGHRS, YFSETQ. V was pared by 1 base and J by 4 bases, with 15 bases between. The CDR3 length is 17 residues. CDR3 nucleotide sequence: TGCGCCAGCAGCTTGCTTTTGGGGGACCTCGGGGCCAACGTCCTGACTTTC. Its translation: CASSLLLGDLGANVLTF.

This clone has just a few counts. The CDR3 DNA is TGTGCCAGCAGTTTTACGTCTGGGGCCAACGTCCTGACTTTC. It encodes CASSFTSGANVLTF. V gene TRBV28 combines with J gene TRBJ2-6; the D is unclear. Germline V gives CDR1 MDHEN, CDR2 SYDVKM. The CDR3 is made up of 14 amino acids. V was shortened by 3 bases and J by 1 base, with 4 bases between the two germline ends.

The chain links TRBV29-1 to TRBJ2-1, with 8 bases fitting TRBD2. The CDR3 has 13 amino acids. Per the germline V gene, CDR1 is SQVTM and CDR2 is ANQGSEA. Trimming cost V 3 bases and J 4 bases; bases outside gene matches: 2. CDR3 sequence (DNA): TGCAGCGTTGAGCTAGCGGGTTACAATGAGCAGTTCTTC. Translation: CSVELAGYNEQFF.